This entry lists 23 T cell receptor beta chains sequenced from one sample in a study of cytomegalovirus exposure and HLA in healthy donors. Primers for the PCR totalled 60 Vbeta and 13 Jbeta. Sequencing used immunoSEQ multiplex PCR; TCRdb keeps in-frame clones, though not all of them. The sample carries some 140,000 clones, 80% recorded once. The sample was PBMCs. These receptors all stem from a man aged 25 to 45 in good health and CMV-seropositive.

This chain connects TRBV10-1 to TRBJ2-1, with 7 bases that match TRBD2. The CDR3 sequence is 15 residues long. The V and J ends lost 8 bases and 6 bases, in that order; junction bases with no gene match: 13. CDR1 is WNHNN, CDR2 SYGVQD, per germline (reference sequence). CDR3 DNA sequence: TGCGCCAGCGCGAAGGCGGGAGTGTTGGTCAATGAGCAGTTCTTC. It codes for CASAKAGVLVNEQFF.

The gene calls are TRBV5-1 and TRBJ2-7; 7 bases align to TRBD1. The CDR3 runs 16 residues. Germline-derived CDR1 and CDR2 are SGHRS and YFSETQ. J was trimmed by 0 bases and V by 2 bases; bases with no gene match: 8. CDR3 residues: CASSLNRGRSSYEQYF. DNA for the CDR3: TGCGCCAGCAGCTTAAACAGGGGACGGAGCTCCTACGAGCAGTACTTC.

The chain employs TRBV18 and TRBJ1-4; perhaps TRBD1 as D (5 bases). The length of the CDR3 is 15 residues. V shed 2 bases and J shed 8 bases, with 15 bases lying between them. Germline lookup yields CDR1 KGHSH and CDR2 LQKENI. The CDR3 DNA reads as TGTGCCAGCTCACCAGAGGACACCGACAGAGAAAAACTGTTTTTT. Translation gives CASSPEDTDREKLFF.

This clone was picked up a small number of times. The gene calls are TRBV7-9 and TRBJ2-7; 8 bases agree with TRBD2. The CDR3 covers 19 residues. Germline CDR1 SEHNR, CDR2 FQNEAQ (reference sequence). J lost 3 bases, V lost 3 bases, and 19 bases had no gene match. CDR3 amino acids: CASSLWAGRAGDPHYEQYF. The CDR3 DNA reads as TGTGCCAGCAGCTTGTGGGCTGGTAGAGCGGGAGATCCCCACTACGAGCAGTACTTC. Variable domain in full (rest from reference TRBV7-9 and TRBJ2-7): DTGVSQNPRHKITKRGQNVTFRCDPISEHNRLYWYRQTLGQGPEFLTYFQNEAQLEKSRLLSDRFSAERPKGSFSTLEIQRTEQGDSAMYLCASSLWAGRAGDPHYEQYFGPGTRLTVT.

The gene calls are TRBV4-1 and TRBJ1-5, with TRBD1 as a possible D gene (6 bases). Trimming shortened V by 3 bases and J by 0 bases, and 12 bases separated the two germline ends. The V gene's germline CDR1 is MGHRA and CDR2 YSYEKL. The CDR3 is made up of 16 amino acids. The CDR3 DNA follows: TGCGCCAGCAGCCATCTCGTGGGGGCTAGCAATCAGCCCCAGCATTTT. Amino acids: CASSHLVGASNQPQHF.

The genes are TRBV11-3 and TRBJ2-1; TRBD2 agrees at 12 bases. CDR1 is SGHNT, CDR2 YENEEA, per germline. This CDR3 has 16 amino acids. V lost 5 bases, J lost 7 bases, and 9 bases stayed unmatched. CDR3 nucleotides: TGTGCCAGCAGCATAAGACTAGCGGGAGTGGGGAATGAGCAGTTCTTC. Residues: CASSIRLAGVGNEQFF.

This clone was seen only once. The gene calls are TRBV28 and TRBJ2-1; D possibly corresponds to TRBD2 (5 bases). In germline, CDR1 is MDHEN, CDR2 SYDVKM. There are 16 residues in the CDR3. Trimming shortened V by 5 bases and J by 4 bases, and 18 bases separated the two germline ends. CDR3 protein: CASSPHSGDLYNEQFF. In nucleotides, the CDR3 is TGTGCCAGCAGTCCACATTCCGGGGATCTATACAATGAGCAGTTCTTC. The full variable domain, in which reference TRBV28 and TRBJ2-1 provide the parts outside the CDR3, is DVKVTQSSRYLVKRTGEKVFLECVQDMDHENMFWYRQDPGLGLRLIYFSYDVKMKEKGDIPEGYSVSREKKERFSLILESASTNQTSMYLCASSPHSGDLYNEQFFGPGTRLTVL.

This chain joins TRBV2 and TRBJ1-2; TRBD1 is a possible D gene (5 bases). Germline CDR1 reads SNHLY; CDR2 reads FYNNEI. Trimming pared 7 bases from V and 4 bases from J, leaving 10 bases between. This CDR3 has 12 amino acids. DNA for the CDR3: TGTGCCAGCAAGGGGCCCCGCTATGGCTACACCTTC. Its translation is CASKGPRYGYTF.

CDR3 loop: CASSLDSEYSYEQYF. CDR3 DNA sequence: TGCGCCAGCAGCTTGGATAGCGAATACTCCTACGAGCAGTACTTC. V and J are TRBV5-1 and TRBJ2-7, with D tentatively TRBD2 (5 bases). The CDR3 is 15 residues long. CDR1 is SGHRS, CDR2 YFSETQ, per germline. Trimming left V 0 bases short and J 0 bases short, with 10 bases between.

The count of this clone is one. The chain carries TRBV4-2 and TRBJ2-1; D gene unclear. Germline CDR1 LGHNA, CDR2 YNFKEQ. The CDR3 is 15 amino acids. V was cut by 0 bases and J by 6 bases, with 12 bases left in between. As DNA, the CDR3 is TGTGCCAGCAGCCAAGAGGGTTCTGGGCTCAATGAGCAGTTCTTC. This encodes CASSQEGSGLNEQFF.

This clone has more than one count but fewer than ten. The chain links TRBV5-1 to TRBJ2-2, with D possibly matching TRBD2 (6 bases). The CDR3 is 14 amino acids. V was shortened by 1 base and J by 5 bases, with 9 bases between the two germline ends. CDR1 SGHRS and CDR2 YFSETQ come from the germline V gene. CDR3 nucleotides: TGCGCCAGCAGCTTGTCTAGCGAAACCGGGGAGCTGTTTTTT. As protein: CASSLSSETGELFF.

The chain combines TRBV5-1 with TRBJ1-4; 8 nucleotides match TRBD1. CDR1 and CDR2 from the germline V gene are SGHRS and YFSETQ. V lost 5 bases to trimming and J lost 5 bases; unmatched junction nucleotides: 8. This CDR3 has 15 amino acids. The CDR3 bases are TGCGCCAGCAGACAGGGGGTGGAGGCGAATGAAAAACTGTTTTTT. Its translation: CASRQGVEANEKLFF. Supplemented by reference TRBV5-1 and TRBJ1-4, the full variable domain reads KAGVTQTPRYLIKTRGQQVTLSCSPISGHRSVSWYQQTPGQGLQFLFEYFSETQRNKGNFPGRFSGRQFSNSRSEMNVSTLELGDSALYLCASRQGVEANEKLFFGSGTQLSVL.

In DNA form, the CDR3 reads TGTGCCAGTAGTATCGGAGAGAACCTCTCTGGGGCCAACGTCCTGACTTTC. Its protein is CASSIGENLSGANVLTF. The genes are TRBV19 and TRBJ2-6, with unresolved D. The V end lost 3 bases, the J end lost 0 bases, and 12 bases lay between the germline ends. The CDR3 is 17 residues long. Germline V CDR1 and CDR2: LNHDA, SQIVND (reference sequence).

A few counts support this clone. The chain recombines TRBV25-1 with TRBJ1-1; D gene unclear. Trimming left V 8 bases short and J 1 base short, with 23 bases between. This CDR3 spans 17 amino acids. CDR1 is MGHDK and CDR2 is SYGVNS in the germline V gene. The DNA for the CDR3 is TGTGCCAGCTCCCCTCTCGGCAGGACTAGCAAGAACACTGAAGCTTTCTTT. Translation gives CASSPLGRTSKNTEAFF.

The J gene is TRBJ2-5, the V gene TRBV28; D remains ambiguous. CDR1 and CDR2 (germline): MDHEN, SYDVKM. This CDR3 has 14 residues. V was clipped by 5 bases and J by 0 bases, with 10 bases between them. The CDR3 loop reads CASSPPGDQETQYF. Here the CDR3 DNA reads TGTGCCAGCAGTCCCCCCGGTGACCAAGAGACCCAGTACTTC.

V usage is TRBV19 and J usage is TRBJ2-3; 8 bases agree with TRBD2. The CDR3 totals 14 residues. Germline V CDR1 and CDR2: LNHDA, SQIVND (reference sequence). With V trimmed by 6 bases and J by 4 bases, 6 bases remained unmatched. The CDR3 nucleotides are TGTGCCAGTAGACCGGGGGGGGAGGCAGATACGCAGTATTTT. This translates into CASRPGGEADTQYF.

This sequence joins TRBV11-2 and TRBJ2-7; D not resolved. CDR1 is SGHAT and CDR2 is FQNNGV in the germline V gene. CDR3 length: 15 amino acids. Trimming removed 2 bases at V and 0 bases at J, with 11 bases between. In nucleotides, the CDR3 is TGTGCCAGCAGCTTATATCCTCCAGGCTCCTACGAGCAGTACTTC. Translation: CASSLYPPGSYEQYF.

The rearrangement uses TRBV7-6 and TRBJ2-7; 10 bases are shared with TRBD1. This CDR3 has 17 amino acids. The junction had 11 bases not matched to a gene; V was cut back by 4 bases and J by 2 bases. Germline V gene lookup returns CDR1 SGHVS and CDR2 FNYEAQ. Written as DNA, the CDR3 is TGTGCCAGCAGCTCACAAGGAGTAGGACAGGGGGCCTACGAGCAGTACTTC. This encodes CASSSQGVGQGAYEQYF. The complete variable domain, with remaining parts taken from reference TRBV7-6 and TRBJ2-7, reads GAGVSQSPRYKVTKRGQDVALRCDPISGHVSLYWYRQALGQGPEFLTYFNYEAQQDKSGLPNDRFSAERPEGSISTLTIQRTEQRDSAMYRCASSSQGVGQGAYEQYFGPGTRLTVT.

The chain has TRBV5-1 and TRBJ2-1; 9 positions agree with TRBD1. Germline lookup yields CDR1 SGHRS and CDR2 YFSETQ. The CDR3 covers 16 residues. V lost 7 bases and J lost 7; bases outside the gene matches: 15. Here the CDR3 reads CASSLRTGGAVNEQFF. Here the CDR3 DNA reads TGCGCCAGCTCACTCCGAACAGGGGGCGCCGTGAATGAGCAGTTCTTC.

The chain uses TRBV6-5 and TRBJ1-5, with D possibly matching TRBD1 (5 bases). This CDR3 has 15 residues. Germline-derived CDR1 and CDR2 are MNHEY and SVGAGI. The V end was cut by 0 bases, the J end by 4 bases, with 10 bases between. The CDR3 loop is CASSYSYRFNQPQHF. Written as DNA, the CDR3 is TGTGCCAGCAGTTACTCATACAGGTTTAATCAGCCCCAGCATTTT.

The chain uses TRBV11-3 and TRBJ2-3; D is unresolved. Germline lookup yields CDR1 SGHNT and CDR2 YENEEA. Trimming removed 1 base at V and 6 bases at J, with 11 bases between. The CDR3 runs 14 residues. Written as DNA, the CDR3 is TGTGCCAGCAGCTTAGGCCCCGAGGCGGATACGCAGTATTTT. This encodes CASSLGPEADTQYF.

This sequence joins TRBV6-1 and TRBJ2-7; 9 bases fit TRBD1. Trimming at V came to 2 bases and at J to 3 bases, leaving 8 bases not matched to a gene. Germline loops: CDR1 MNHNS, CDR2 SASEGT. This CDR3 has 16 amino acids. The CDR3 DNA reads TGTGCCAGCAGTGAATACTTGGGACAGGGTTACTACGAGCAGTACTTC. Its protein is CASSEYLGQGYYEQYF.

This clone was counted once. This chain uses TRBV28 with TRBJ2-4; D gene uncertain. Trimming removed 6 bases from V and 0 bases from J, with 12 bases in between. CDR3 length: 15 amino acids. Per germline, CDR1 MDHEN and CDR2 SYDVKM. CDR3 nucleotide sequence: TGTGCCAGCAGCCAACAACGGGTAGCCAAAAACATTCAGTACTTC. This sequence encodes CASSQQRVAKNIQYF.